This passage covers 10 T cell receptor beta chains from one sample sequenced in a study of blood T cell repertoires in COVID-19. The assay was immunoSEQ multiplex PCR, and TCRdb's table has in-frame clones only and misses some. The table records 45,000 to 70,000 clones, less than 75% of them present only once. The specimen was peripheral blood. The receptor source for this set is a woman aged 45-60 years with active or convalescent COVID-19.

The chain couples TRBV7-9 to TRBJ1-5; 10 bases are shared with TRBD1. Trimming cost V 1 base and J 1 base; bases outside gene matches: 10. CDR3 length: 19 amino acids. From germline, CDR1 is SEHNR and CDR2 FQNEAQ (reference sequence). The CDR3 protein is CASSLGVTGGVGSNQPQHF. Written as DNA, the CDR3 is TGTGCCAGCAGCTTAGGCGTGACAGGGGGCGTTGGGAGCAATCAGCCCCAGCATTTT. The full variable domain, in which reference TRBV7-9 and TRBJ1-5 provide the parts outside the CDR3, is DTGVSQNPRHKITKRGQNVTFRCDPISEHNRLYWYRQTLGQGPEFLTYFQNEAQLEKSRLLSDRFSAERPKGSFSTLEIQRTEQGDSAMYLCASSLGVTGGVGSNQPQHFGDGTRLSIL.

This clone was picked up a small number of times. The chain employs TRBV5-1 and TRBJ2-1; possibly TRBD2 for D (5 bases). Germline lookup yields CDR1 SGHRS and CDR2 YFSETQ. This CDR3 has 14 residues. The V and J ends lost 1 base and 5 bases respectively, with 10 bases between them. The CDR3 DNA sequence: TGCGCCAGCAGCTTGTTACCAGCGGACAATGAGCAGTTCTTC. This sequence encodes CASSLLPADNEQFF.

This clone showed up just once. The rearrangement joins TRBV9 to TRBJ1-2; 8 bases line up with TRBD1. The CDR3 runs to 13 residues. V lost 4 bases to trimming and J lost 8 bases; unmatched junction nucleotides: 7. Per the germline V gene, CDR1 is SGDLS and CDR2 is YYNGEE. The CDR3: CASSLGQANGYTF. CDR3 bases: TGTGCCAGCAGCCTGGGACAGGCCAACGGCTACACCTTC. Full variable domain (remainder filled in from reference TRBV9 and TRBJ1-2): DSGVTQTPKHLITATGQRVTLRCSPRSGDLSVYWYQQSLDQGLQFLIQYYNGEERAKGNILERFSAQQFPDLHSELNLSSLELGDSALYFCASSLGQANGYTFGSGTRLTVV.

This clone was counted a few times. The CDR3 region has the DNA TGTGCCAGCAGCTCGGGACAGGGACTTATAGAGACCCAGTACTTC. This translates into CASSSGQGLIETQYF. The chain links TRBV11-2 to TRBJ2-5, with 9 bases fitting TRBD1. The CDR3 extends over 15 amino acids. V was pared by 4 bases and J by 4 bases, with 7 bases of the junction left unmatched. CDR1 and CDR2 (germline): SGHAT, FQNNGV.

The chain uses TRBV5-5 and TRBJ1-5, with 9 bases aligning to TRBD1. V lost 4 bases, J lost 1 base, and 6 bases stayed unmatched. This CDR3 is 16 amino acids long. Germline values: CDR1 SGHKS, CDR2 YYEKEE (reference sequence). For the CDR3, the DNA is TGTGCCAGCAGCCCACAGGGGGCAATAAGCAATCAGCCCCAGCATTTT. This sequence encodes CASSPQGAISNQPQHF.

The rearrangement joins TRBV5-1 to TRBJ1-4; 9 positions match TRBD1. CDR3 length equals 16 residues. The J segment lost 3 bases and the V segment lost 3 bases, leaving 6 bases of the junction unmatched. The germline V gene has CDR1 SGHRS and CDR2 YFSETQ. CDR3 DNA: TGCGCCAGCAGCTCAGGACAGGGGCCCCCTAATGAAAAACTGTTTTTT. This gives the protein CASSSGQGPPNEKLFF.

This chain links TRBV5-4 with TRBJ2-3; TRBD1 aligns across 10 bases. Germline V CDR1 and CDR2: SGHNT, YYREEE (reference sequence). This CDR3 is built from 14 residues. V dropped 4 bases and J dropped 4; count of bases not matched to a gene: 3. The CDR3 loop reads CASSLGQGADTQYF. DNA of the CDR3: TGTGCCAGCAGCCTAGGACAGGGGGCAGATACGCAGTATTTT.

The chain links TRBV6-5 to TRBJ2-3, with D perhaps matching TRBD2 (6 bases). The V end was cut by 5 bases, the J end by 13 bases, with 16 bases between. The CDR3 spans 12 residues. CDR1 is MNHEY and CDR2 is SVGAGI in the germline V gene. CDR3 nucleotide sequence: TGTGCCAGCAGTCTTTATTCGGGGGAGAAGTATTTT. Translated: CASSLYSGEKYF.

This clone was observed a single time. The DNA for the CDR3 is TGTGCCAGTAGGGAGACTAGCGTCCGCCAAGAGACCCAGTACTTC. It specifies CASRETSVRQETQYF. The chain couples TRBV19 to TRBJ2-5, with TRBD2 matching 8 bases. This CDR3 is built from 15 residues. Germline V gene sequence: CDR1 LNHDA, CDR2 SQIVND (reference sequence). V lost 6 bases to trimming and J lost 1 base; unmatched junction nucleotides: 7.

The rearrangement links TRBV9 to TRBJ2-5; TRBD2 matches 10 bases. CDR3 length: 16 amino acids. V was clipped by 4 bases and J by 5 bases; unmatched bases: 11. CDR1 and CDR2 from the germline V gene are SGDLS and YYNGEE. The CDR3 nucleotides read TGTGCCAGCAGCAAATTCTTAGCGGGAGGAAGGGAGACCCAGTACTTC. Its protein product is CASSKFLAGGRETQYF.